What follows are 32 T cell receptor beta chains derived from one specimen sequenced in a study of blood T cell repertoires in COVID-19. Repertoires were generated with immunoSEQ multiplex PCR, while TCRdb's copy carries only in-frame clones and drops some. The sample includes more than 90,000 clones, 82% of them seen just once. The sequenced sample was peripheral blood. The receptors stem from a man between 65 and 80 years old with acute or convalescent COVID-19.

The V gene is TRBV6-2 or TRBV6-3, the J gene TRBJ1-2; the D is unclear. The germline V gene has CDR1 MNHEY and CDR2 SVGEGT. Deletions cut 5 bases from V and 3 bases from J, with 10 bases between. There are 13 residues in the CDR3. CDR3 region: CASSPEIYYGYTF. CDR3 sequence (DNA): TGTGCCAGCAGTCCCGAGATTTACTATGGCTACACCTTC.

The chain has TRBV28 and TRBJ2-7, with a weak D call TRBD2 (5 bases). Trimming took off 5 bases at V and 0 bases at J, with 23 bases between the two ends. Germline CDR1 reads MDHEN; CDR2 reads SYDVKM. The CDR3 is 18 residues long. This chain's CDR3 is CASSPPRGPGFSSYEQYF. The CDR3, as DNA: TGTGCCAGCAGTCCCCCTCGGGGTCCAGGCTTTAGCTCCTACGAGCAGTACTTC.

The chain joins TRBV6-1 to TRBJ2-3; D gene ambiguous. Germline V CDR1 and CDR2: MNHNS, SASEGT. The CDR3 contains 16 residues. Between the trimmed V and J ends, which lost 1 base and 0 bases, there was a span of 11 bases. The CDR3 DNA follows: TGTGCCAGCAGTGAAGATTACCATACTAGCACAGATACGCAGTATTTT. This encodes CASSEDYHTSTDTQYF.

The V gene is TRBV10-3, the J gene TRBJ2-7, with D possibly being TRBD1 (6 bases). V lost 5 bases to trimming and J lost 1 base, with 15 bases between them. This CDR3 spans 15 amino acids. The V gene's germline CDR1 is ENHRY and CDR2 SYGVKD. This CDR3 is CAISPLGRGSYEQYF. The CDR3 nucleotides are TGTGCCATCAGTCCGTTGGGCAGGGGATCCTACGAGCAGTACTTC.

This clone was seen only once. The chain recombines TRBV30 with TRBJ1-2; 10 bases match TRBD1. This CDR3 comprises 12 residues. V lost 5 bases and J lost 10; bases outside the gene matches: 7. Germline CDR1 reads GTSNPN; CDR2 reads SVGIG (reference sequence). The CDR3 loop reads CAWGPGTGAYTF. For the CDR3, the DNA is TGTGCCTGGGGTCCCGGGACAGGGGCCTACACCTTC.

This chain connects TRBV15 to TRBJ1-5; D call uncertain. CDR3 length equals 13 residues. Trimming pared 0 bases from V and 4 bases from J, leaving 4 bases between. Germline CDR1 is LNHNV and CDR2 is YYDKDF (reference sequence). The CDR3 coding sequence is TGTGCCACCAGCAGAGATCTTAATCAGCCCCAGCATTTT. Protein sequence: CATSRDLNQPQHF.

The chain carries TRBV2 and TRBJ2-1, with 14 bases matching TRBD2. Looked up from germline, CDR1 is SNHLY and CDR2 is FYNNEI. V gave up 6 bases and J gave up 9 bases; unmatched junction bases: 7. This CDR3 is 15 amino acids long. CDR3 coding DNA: TGTGCCAGCAGGCCGGGACTAGCGGGAGTAAGTGAGCAGTTCTTC. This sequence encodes CASRPGLAGVSEQFF. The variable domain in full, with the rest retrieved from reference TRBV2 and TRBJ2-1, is EPEVTQTPSHQVTQMGQEVILRCVPISNHLYFYWYRQILGQKVEFLVSFYNNEISEKSEIFDDQFSVERPDGSNFTLKIRSTKLEDSAMYFCASRPGLAGVSEQFFGPGTRLTVL.

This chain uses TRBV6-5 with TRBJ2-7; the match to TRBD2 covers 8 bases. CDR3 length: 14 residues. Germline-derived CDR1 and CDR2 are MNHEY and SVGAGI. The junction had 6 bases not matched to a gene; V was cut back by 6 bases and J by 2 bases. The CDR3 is CASSSGLGPYEQYF. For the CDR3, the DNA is TGTGCCAGCAGCTCGGGACTAGGGCCCTACGAGCAGTACTTC.

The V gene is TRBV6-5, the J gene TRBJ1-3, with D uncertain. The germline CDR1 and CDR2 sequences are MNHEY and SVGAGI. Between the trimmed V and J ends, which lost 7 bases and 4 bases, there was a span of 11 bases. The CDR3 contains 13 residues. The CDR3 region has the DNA TGTGCCAGCACCTTCAGGAGGGGAAACACCATATATTTT. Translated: CASTFRRGNTIYF.

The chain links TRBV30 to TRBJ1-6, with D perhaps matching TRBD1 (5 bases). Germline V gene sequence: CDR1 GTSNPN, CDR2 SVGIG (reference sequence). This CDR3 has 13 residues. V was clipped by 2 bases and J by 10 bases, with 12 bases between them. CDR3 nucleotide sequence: TGTGCCTGGAGTCTACCACCAGGGTCACCCCTCCACTTT. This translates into CAWSLPPGSPLHF.

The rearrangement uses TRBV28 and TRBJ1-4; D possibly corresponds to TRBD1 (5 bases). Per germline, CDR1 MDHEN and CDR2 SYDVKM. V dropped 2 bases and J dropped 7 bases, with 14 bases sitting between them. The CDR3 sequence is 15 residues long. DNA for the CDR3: TGTGCCAGCAGTTTAAAAGCGCCGGGGGGTGAAAAACTGTTTTTT. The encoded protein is CASSLKAPGGEKLFF.

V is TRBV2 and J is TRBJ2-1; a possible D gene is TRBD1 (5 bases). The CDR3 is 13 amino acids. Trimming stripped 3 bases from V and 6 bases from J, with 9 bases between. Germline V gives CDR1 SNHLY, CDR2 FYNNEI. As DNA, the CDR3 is TGTGCCAGCAGTGATGGCAGGGTCAATGAGCAGTTCTTC. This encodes CASSDGRVNEQFF.

The CDR3 region is CASTRAETQYF. CDR3 DNA: TGTGCCAGCACGAGGGCCGAGACCCAGTACTTC. The chain joins TRBV6-5 to TRBJ2-5, with D perhaps matching TRBD2 (5 bases). There are 11 residues in the CDR3. V lost 7 bases, J lost 5 bases, and 8 bases lay in between. The germline V gene has CDR1 MNHEY and CDR2 SVGAGI.

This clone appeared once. CDR3 coding DNA: TGTGCCAGCAGCCAAAAGGGAGCTAACTATGGCTACACCTTC. Amino acids: CASSQKGANYGYTF. The chain carries TRBV3-1 (or the pseudogene TRBV3-2) and TRBJ1-2; D is unresolved. The V gene lost 2 bases and the J gene lost 0 bases, with 7 bases spanning the gap. Germline-derived CDR1 and CDR2 are LGHDT and YNNKEL (reference sequence). CDR3 size: 14 residues.

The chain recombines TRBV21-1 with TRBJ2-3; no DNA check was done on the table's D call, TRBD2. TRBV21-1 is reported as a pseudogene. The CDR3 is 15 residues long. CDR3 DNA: TGTGCCAGCAGCAAGGGGGGTGGGTGGTCAGATACGCAGTATTTT. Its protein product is CASSKGGGWSDTQYF.

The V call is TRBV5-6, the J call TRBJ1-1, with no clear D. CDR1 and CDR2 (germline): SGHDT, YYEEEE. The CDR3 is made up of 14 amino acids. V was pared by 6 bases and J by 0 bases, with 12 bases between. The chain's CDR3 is CASTMITLNTEAFF. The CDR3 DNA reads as TGTGCCAGCACCATGATTACACTGAACACTGAAGCTTTCTTT.

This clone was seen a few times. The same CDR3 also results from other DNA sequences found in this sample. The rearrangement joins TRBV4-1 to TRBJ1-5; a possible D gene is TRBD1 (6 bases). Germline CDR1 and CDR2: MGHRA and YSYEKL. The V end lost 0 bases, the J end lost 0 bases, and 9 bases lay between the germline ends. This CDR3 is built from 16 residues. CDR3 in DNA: TGCGCCAGCAGCCAAGACGGGACAAATAGCAATCAGCCCCAGCATTTT. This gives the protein CASSQDGTNSNQPQHF.

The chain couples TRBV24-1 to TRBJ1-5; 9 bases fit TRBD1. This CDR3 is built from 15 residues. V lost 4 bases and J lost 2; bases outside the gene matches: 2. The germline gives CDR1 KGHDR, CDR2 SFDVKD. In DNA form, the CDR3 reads TGTGCCACCAGTGAAAGACAGGGGGGCAATCAGCCCCAGCATTTT. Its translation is CATSERQGGNQPQHF.

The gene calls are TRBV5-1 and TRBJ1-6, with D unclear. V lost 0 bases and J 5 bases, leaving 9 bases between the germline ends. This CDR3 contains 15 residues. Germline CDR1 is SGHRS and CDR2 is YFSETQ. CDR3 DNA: TGCGCCAGCAGCTTGGCCAACAACAATAATTCACCCCTCCACTTT. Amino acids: CASSLANNNNSPLHF.

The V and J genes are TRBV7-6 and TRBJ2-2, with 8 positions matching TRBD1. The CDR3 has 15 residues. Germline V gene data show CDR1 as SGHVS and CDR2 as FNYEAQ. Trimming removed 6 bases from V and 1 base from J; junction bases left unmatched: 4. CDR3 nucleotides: TGTGCCAGCAGATCGACAGGGGAGAACACCGGGGAGCTGTTTTTT. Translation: CASRSTGENTGELFF.

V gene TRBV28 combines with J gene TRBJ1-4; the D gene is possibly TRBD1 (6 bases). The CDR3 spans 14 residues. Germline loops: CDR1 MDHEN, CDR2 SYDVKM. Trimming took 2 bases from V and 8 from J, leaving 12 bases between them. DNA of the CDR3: TGTGCCAGCAGTTTAGCGGGGGGCCAGGAAAAACTGTTTTTT. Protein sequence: CASSLAGGQEKLFF.

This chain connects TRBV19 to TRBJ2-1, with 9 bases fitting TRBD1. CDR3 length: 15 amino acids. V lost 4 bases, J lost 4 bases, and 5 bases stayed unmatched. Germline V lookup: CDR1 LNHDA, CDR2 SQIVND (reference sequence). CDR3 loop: CASSSGQGLYNEQFF. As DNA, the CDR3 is TGTGCCAGTAGTAGTGGACAGGGGTTATACAATGAGCAGTTCTTC. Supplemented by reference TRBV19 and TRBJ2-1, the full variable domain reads DGGITQSPKYLFRKEGQNVTLSCEQNLNHDAMYWYRQDPGQGLRLIYYSQIVNDFQKGDIAEGYSVSREKKESFPLTVTSAQKNPTAFYLCASSSGQGLYNEQFFGPGTRLTVL.

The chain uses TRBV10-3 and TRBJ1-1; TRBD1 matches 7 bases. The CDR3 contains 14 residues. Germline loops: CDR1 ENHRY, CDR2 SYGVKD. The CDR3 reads CAASRRQGGTEAFF. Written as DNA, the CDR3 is TGTGCTGCCTCTCGCAGACAGGGCGGCACTGAAGCTTTCTTT.

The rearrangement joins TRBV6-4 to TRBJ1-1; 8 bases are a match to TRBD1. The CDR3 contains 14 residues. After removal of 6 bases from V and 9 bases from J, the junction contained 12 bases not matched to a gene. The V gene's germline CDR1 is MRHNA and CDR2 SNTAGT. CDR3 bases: TGTGCCAGCAGACTGGACAGGGCGGGAGAAAAAGCTTTCTTT. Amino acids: CASRLDRAGEKAFF.

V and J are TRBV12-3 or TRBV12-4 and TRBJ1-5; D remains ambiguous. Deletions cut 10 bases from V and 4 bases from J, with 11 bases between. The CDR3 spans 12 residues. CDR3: CATTGRNQPQHF. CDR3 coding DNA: TGTGCCACCACTGGGCGAAATCAGCCCCAGCATTTT.

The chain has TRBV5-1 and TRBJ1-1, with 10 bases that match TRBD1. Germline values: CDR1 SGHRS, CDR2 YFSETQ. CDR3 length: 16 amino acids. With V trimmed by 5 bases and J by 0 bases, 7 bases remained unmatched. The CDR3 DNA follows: TGCGCCAGCAGGACCGGGACAGGGGTCATGAACACTGAAGCTTTCTTT. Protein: CASRTGTGVMNTEAFF.

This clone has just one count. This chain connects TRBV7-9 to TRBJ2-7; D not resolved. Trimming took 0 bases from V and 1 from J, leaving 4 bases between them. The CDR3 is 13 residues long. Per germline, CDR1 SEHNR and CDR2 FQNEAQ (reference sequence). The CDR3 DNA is TGTGCCAGCAGCTTAGCAACATCCTACGAGCAGTACTTC. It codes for CASSLATSYEQYF.

Here the CDR3 reads CASSDQGRDSPLHF. The CDR3 DNA is TGTGCCAGCAGTGATCAGGGTAGAGATTCACCCCTCCACTTT. The J gene is TRBJ1-6, the V gene TRBV2; maybe TRBD1 (5 bases). V lost 3 bases to trimming and J lost 8 bases, with 11 bases between them. In germline, CDR1 is SNHLY, CDR2 FYNNEI. The CDR3 totals 14 residues.

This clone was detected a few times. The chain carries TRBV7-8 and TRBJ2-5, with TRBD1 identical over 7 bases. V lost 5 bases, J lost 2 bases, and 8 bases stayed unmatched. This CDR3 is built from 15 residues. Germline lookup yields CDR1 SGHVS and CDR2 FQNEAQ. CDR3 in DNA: TGTGCCAGCAGCCCCAGGGGGTCCGGTCAAGAGACCCAGTACTTC. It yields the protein CASSPRGSGQETQYF.

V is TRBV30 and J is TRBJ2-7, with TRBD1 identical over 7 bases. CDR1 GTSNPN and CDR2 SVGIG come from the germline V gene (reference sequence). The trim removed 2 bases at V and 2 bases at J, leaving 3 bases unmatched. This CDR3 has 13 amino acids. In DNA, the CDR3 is TGTGCCTGGAGTCTCCAGGGGGCCTACGAGCAGTACTTC. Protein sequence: CAWSLQGAYEQYF.

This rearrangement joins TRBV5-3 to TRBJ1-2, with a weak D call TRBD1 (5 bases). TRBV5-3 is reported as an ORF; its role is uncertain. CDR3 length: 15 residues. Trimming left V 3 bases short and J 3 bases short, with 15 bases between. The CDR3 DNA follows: TGTGCCAGAAGCTCAAACGGACAAAACTACTATGGCTACACCTTC. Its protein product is CARSSNGQNYYGYTF.

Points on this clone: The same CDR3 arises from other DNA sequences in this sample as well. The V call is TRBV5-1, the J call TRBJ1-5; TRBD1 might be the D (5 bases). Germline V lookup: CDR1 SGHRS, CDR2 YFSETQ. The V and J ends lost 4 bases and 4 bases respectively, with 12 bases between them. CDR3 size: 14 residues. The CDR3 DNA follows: TGCGCCAGCAGCCCAGACAGTAGGAATCAGCCCCAGCATTTT. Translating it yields CASSPDSRNQPQHF. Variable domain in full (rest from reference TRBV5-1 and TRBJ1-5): KAGVTQTPRYLIKTRGQQVTLSCSPISGHRSVSWYQQTPGQGLQFLFEYFSETQRNKGNFPGRFSGRQFSNSRSEMNVSTLELGDSALYLCASSPDSRNQPQHFGDGTRLSIL.